This T cell receptor (beta chain) comes out of a study of blood T cell repertoires in COVID-19 (dated by TCRdb to the early 2020s). As for the study more broadly: Samples covering the acute and convalescent phases of COVID-19 were provided by collaborators in the United States, Italy and Spain. Samples came from the ongoing ImmuneRACE study (first 160 participants) plus 1,254 subjects from 6 global collaborators. The sample metadata nearly always contained a de-identified subject ID, COVID-19 status, age in years and sex. The repertoires were made available in a free public database intended to serve as a resource for research on the immune response to SARS-CoV-2. The material from the prospective study consisted of cDNA or gDNA derived from T cells, B-cell-depleted T cells, or PBMCs. Where available, HLA class I and class II types were taken from metadata supplied by the sample provider and were not determined by assay-based typing. Subjects who had been exposed to COVID-19, were actively infected with it, or had recovered from it provided the deeply sampled blood TCRbeta repertoires that made up the dataset. What the research found in general, with its limitations: The quantity of clinical and demographic metadata differed by source and by participant and was supplied without curation.

The germline V gene (reference sequence) sets CDR1 to LNHDA and CDR2 to SQIVND. The CDR3 covers 12 residues, taking in both the cysteine and the phenylalanine. Only CDR3 DNA is held: 36 bases, read in frame from base 1. The junction shows trimming of 2 bases on V and 5 bases on J, plus 6 bases between the germline ends. TCRbeta CDR3 regions were amplified from genomic DNA by means of the immunoSEQ Assay, a bias-controlled multiplex PCR. The paper's data handling went like this. The number of nucleated cells in each sample was estimated by amplification of reference gene primers within the assay. To quantify the absolute abundance of each unique TCRbeta CDR3 rearrangement, sequence reads were collapsed and filtered. For each sample, productive Simpson clonality was calculated by taking the square root of Simpson's diversity index across productive rearrangements. In TCRdb, the immuneACCESS table is reduced to in-frame sequences with V and J assigned. These tables do not hold every clone; where another copy was compared, an unresolved V gene accounts for under half, and the others remain unexplained. V and J calls and clone size are given by that table; D and trimming were obtained from the DNA. The sample includes 130,000 or so clones, with around two thirds observed a single time. The ten largest account for roughly 2.2% of the sample.

With respect to this clone: Which antigen it targets is not known. Base quality data are lacking; no much larger clone is found one base away.

Each collaborating institution followed its own protocols to collect whole blood in K2EDTA tubes. Collaborator samples were shipped for TCRbeta analysis as frozen whole blood, isolated PBMCs, or DNA extracted from either sample type. Sequencing was done on a sample of peripheral blood. The chain uses TRBV19 and TRBJ1-2; the D gene assignment is ambiguous. This TCR was sampled from a woman in her 70s with acute or convalescent COVID-19. The nucleotide sequence is given as TGTGCCAGTAGTATATCCGGGTATGGCTACACCTTC. Protein translation: CASSISGYGYTF. The reference TRBV19 and TRBJ1-2 proteins fill in what lies around the CDR3, so the full variable domain reads DGGITQSPKYLFRKEGQNVTLSCEQNLNHDAMYWYRQDPGQGLRLIYYSQIVNDFQKGDIAEGYSVSREKKESFPLTVTSAQKNPTAFYLCASSISGYGYTFGSGTRLTVV.